This T cell receptor (beta chain) was sequenced for a study of CD8+ T cells in alopecia areata. Findings of the study overall: Possibly because of HLA-related factors, TCR sharing was less clear across patients than in mice. Lesional scalp exceeded normal scalp in clonality, especially in alopecia totalis/universalis.

cDNA reverse transcribed from extracted RNA served as the sequencing template. Profiling relied on immunoSEQ multiplex PCR, and the TCRdb table lists in-frame clones only, not all of them. The table records under 35,000 clones, around 80% of them present only once. The CDR3 is 13 amino acids. CDR1 and CDR2 from the germline V gene are SQVTM and ANQGSEA. Trimming cost V 4 bases and J 2 bases, with 10 bases left between them. For this clone: The antigen is unknown.

This TCR came from a human donor with alopecia areata. The chain joins TRBV29-1 to TRBJ2-3, with a possible D match to TRBD2 (6 bases). Material: NKG2D-low CD8+ T cells sorted from blood. The CDR3 spells CSVGGLLTDTQYF. For the CDR3, the DNA is TGCAGCGTTGGGGGACTGCTCACAGATACGCAGTATTTT.